This TCR beta chain is drawn from a study of T cells in Graves' hyperthyroidism and ophthalmopathy. RNA transcripts were the template for amplifying TCR beta CDR3 regions. Initially, a first-round RT-PCR of the TCR CDR3 employed the HTBI primer set. TCRdb reprocessed the multiplex PCR reads via MiXCR and lists one record per CDR3 protein. The data hold some 400,000 distinct CDR3 sequences, with around 14% observed a single time. This clonotype was seen just once. Between the trimmed V and J ends, which lost 0 bases and 3 bases, there was a span of 13 bases. Looked up from germline, CDR1 is SGDLS and CDR2 is YYNGEE. The CDR3 is 15 residues long. The hyperthyroidism patients had all been newly diagnosed, and their disease duration was under 2 months. Their ages ranged from 18 to 65 years. Lactation, pregnancy, other autoimmune disease or uncontrolled infection excluded patients.

Sequencing was carried out using blood. This sequence was found in a woman aged 55-69 years with Graves' hyperthyroidism. The V gene is TRBV9, the J gene TRBJ2-7, with D perhaps TRBD1 (6 bases). The CDR3 nucleotides are TGTGCCAGCAGCGTAGACTCAGGGGAAGTCTACGAGCAGTACTTC. Protein product: CASSVDSGEVYEQYF.